The clone carrying this TCR beta chain has more than one count but fewer than ten. What it binds is not known. This sample stems from a study of regulatory T cells in long-lasting Graves disease. Study conclusions and caveats: Whereas more than 950 public clonotypes were shared by new patients, persistent patients shared more, at under 3,000.

Noted time point: persistent/refractory GD, antithyroid drugs over 5 years with positive TRAb. PBMC-derived RNA was used for the TCR library. Construction of the TCR beta libraries employed iRepertoire HTBI primers in conjunction with Arm-PCR of CDR3 regions. In TCRdb, the multiplex PCR reads were re-called with MiXCR into one record per CDR3 protein. The sample has hundreds of thousands of distinct CDR3 sequences; approximately 31% are singletons. The CDR3 consists of 16 residues. The germline gives CDR1 SQVTM, CDR2 ANQGSEA. V lost 7 bases, J lost 0 bases, and 8 bases stayed unmatched. This sequence joins TRBV29-1 and TRBJ1-5; 11 bases are a match to TRBD1. Material: peripheral blood mononuclear cells (PBMCs), obtained when the disease was refractory, from a patient treated with antithyroid drugs. This TCR was sampled from a female donor with Graves disease. In nucleotides, the CDR3 is TGCAGCGCGTCCGGGACAGGGGGTGGTAGCAATCAGCCCCAGCATTTT. Translation gives CSASGTGGGSNQPQHF.